These T cell receptor beta chains were read from a single sample in a study of naive and memory T cell subsets. TCRdb itself ran the UMI-ligation and nested PCR reads through MiXCR, one entry per CDR3 protein. The table includes tens of thousands of distinct CDR3 sequences, about 11% detected once. The material sequenced was naive CD4+ T cells from blood. These TCRs come from a human donor in good health. Each CDR3 is given with its conserved first and last residue. D genes are given only for firm matches. Part of the rows lack a size; the others show once, few, many or a class for expanded clones.

j_gene | d_gene | abundance | v_gene | CDR3nt | CDR3aa
TRBJ2-1 | TRBD2 | - | TRBV29-1 | TGCAGCGTTGGACTAGCGGGGTACAATGAGCAGTTCTTC | CSVGLAGYNEQFF
TRBJ1-1 | TRBD1 | few | TRBV7-9 | TGTGCCAGCAGCTTATACAGGGGATTGAACACTGAAGCTTTCTTT | CASSLYRGLNTEAFF
TRBJ2-3 | TRBD2 | many | TRBV20-1 | TGCAGTGCTAGAGTCTCCGGGACTAGCGGGTTAGATACGCAGTATTTT | CSARVSGTSGLDTQYF
TRBJ1-6 | - | - | TRBV4-2 | TGTGCCAGCAGCCAAGGGGATCATCTTTCACCCCTCCACTTT | CASSQGDHLSPLHF
TRBJ2-7 | TRBD1 | - | TRBV6-2/TRBV6-3 | TGTGCCAGCAGTTCGACAGGGAACCCCTACGAGCAGTACTTC | CASSSTGNPYEQYF
TRBJ2-1 | - | many | TRBV4-3 | TGCGCCAGCAGCCCGGGAGGGGGCAGGGTCAATGAGCAGTTCTTC | CASSPGGGRVNEQFF
TRBJ1-5 | - | few | TRBV20-1 | TGCAGTGCCACCGGGACAATCAATCAGCCCCAGCATTTT | CSATGTINQPQHF
TRBJ2-7 | - | many | TRBV20-1 | TGCAGTGCTAGAAATCAGGGCCTCCGATACAGTTTC | CSARNQGLRYSF
TRBJ2-7 | TRBD2 | few | TRBV20-1 | TGCAGTGCTAGAGATCCGGCTAGCGGAGCCTACGAGCAGTACTTC | CSARDPASGAYEQYF
TRBJ2-6 | - | many | TRBV29-1 | TGCAGCGTTGGGGCTCAGGGGTCCAACGTCCTGACTTTC | CSVGAQGSNVLTF